The present T cell receptor beta chain was sequenced within a study of identical twins. Using its own MiXCR run on the 5' RACE reads, TCRdb lists one record per CDR3 protein. The sample records some 760,000 distinct CDR3 sequences, approximately 18% being singletons. The germline CDR1 and CDR2 sequences are SGHVS and FNYEAQ. This CDR3 has 12 amino acids. The germline V and J ends were trimmed by 5 bases and 7 bases, with 11 bases remaining between them. Study results and caveats: Beta clonotypes that were abundant in cord blood contained fewer insertions, a pattern absent from memory repertoires. Models came in too low on out-of-frame TCR alpha sharing in monozygotic twins.

In this sample, this clonotype turned up a few times. The antigen remains undetermined. The sample also formed part of further work on T cells expressing NK-cell markers. From that paper: Within the sequenced cohort of eight donors, seven exhibited HCMV seropositivity and one was seronegative. The CD3+CD56-NKG2C+ fraction of a handful of donors was likewise dominated by these clonotypes.

The receptor comes from a woman aged 18-30 years in good health. The chain is built from TRBV7-6 and TRBJ1-1; the D is unclear. The material sequenced was PBMCs. CDR3 amino acids: CASSRVGSEAFF. For the CDR3, the DNA is TGTGCCAGCAGCCGAGTGGGAAGTGAAGCTTTCTTT.